The present T cell receptor beta chain was sequenced within a study of shared clonotypes between healthy human individuals. There are 16 residues in the CDR3. With V trimmed by 4 bases and J by 2 bases, 4 bases remained unmatched. Per germline, CDR1 MNHEY and CDR2 SVGAGI. Profiling relied on immunoSEQ multiplex PCR, and the TCRdb table lists in-frame clones only, not all of them. This repertoire shows about 1.1 million clones, approximately 80% found once; its top ten account for roughly 0.83%. The V and J genes are TRBV6-5 and TRBJ2-1; 11 bases fit TRBD2. This receptor was obtained from a man aged 18 to 35 in good health. Some clones in this sample may be carry-over from other donors' samples. The sequenced material came from memory CD4+ T cells from PBMCs. Subset meaning: CD45RA-negative fraction. In nucleotides, the CDR3 is TGTGCCAGCAGTTCGCTAGCGGGAGGACCCTACAATGAGCAGTTCTTC. Protein product: CASSSLAGGPYNEQFF.